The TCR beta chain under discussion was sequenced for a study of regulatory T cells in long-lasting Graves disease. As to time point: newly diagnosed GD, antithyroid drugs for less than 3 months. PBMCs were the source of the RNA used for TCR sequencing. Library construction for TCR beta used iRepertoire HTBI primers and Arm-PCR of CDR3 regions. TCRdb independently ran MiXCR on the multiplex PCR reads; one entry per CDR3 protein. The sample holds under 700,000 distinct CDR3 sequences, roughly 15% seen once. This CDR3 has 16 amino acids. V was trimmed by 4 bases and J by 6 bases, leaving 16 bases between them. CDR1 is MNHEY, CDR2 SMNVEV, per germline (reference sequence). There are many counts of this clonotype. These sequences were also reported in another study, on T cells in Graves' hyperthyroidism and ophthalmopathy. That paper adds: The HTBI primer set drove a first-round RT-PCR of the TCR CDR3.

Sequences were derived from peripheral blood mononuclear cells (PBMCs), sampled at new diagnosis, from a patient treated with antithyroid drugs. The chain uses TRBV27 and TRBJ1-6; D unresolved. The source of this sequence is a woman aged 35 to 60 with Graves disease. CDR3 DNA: TGTGCCAGCAGTTCAGCGAATTGGGTGGGTAATTCACCCCTCCACTTT. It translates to CASSSANWVGNSPLHF.